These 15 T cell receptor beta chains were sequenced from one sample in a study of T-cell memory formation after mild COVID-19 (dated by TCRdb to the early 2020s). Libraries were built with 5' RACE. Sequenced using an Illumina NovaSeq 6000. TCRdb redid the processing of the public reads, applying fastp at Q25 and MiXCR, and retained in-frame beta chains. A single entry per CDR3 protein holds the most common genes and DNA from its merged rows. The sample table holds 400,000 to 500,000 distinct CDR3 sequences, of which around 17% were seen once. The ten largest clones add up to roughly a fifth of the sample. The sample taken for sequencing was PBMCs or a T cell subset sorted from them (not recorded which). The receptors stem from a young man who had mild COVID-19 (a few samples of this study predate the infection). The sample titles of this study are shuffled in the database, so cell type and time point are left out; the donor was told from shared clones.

The CDR3 bases are TGTGCCACCAGCGGTGGGCATACAGGAGGTGAAAAACTGTTTTTT. Encoded protein: CATSGGHTGGEKLFF. The chain is built from TRBV15 and TRBJ1-4, with D tentatively TRBD1 (5 bases). The CDR3 covers 15 residues. Germline assignment: CDR1 LNHNV and CDR2 YYDKDF (reference sequence). V dropped 5 bases and J dropped 7 bases, with 17 bases sitting between them.

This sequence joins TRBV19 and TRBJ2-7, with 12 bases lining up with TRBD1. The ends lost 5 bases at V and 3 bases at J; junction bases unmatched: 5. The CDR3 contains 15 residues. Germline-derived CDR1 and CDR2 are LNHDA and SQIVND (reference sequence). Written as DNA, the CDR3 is TGTGCCAGTAGTCCGGGGGACAGGGGGCTCTACGAGCAGTACTTC. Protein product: CASSPGDRGLYEQYF.

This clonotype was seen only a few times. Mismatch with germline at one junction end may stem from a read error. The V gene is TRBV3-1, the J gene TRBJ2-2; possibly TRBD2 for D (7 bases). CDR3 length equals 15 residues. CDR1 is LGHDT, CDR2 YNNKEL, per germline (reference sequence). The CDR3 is CASTQGGGTAGELFF. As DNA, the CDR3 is TGTGCCAGCACCCAAGGGGGGGGAACAGCCGGGGAGCTGTTTTTT.

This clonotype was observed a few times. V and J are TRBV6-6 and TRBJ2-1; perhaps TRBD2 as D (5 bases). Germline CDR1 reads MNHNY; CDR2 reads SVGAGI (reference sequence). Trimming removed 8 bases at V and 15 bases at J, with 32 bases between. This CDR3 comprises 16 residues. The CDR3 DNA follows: TGTGCCAGCTCGGACGGTGGAGGACTCTCTCCCGTGGCTGGGTTCTTC. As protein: CASSDGGGLSPVAGFF.

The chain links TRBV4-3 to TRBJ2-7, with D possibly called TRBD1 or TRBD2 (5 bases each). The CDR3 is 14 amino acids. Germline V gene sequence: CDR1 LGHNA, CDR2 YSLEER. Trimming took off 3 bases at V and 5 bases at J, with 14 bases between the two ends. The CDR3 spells CASSHLGRINEQYF. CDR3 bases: TGCGCCAGCAGCCATCTGGGACGCATCAACGAGCAGTACTTC.

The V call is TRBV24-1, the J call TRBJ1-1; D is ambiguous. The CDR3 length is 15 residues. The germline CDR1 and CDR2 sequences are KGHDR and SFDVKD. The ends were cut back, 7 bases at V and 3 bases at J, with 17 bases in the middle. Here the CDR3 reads CATSTSEERYTEAFF. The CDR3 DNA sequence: TGTGCCACCAGCACCTCAGAGGAGCGGTACACTGAAGCTTTCTTT.

The CDR3 DNA follows: TGTGCCACCAGTGATTCCACGTCAGGTCAGCCCCAGCATTTT. Protein product: CATSDSTSGQPQHF. This chain links TRBV24-1 with TRBJ1-5; D remains unclear. The CDR3 is made up of 14 amino acids. CDR1 and CDR2 from the germline V gene are KGHDR and SFDVKD. The germline V and J ends were trimmed by 2 bases and 6 bases, with 10 bases remaining between them.

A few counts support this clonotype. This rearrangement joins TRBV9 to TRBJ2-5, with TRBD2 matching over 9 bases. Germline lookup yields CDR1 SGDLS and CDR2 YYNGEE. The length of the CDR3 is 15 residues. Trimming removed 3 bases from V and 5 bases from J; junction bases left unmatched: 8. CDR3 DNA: TGTGCCAGCAGCGAGGCGGGGGGGCTAAGGGAGACCCAGTACTTC. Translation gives CASSEAGGLRETQYF.

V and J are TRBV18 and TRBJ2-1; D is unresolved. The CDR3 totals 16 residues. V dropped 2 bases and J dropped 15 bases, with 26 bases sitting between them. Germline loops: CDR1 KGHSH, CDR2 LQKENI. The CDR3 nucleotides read TGTGCCAGCTCACCAGGGCGAGTTGGCGCAGAACCTCAGCGGTTCTTC. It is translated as CASSPGRVGAEPQRFF.

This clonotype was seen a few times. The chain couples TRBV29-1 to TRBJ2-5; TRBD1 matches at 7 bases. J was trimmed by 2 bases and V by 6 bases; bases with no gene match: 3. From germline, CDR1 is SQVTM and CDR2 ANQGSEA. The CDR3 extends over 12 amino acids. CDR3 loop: CSVRDSQETQYF. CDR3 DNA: TGCAGCGTCCGGGACAGTCAAGAGACCCAGTACTTC.

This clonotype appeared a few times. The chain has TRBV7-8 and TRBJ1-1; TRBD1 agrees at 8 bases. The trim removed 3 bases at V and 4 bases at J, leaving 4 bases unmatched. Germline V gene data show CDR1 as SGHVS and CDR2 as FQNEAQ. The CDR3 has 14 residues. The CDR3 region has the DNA TGTGCCAGCAGCTTTCGGACAGGGATCACTGAAGCTTTCTTT. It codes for CASSFRTGITEAFF.

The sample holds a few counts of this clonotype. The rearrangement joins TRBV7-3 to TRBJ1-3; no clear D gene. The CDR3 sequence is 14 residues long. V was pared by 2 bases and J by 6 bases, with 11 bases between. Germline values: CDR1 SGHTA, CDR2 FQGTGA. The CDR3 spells CASSLAGMENTIYF. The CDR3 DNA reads TGTGCCAGCAGCTTAGCGGGCATGGAAAACACCATATATTTT.

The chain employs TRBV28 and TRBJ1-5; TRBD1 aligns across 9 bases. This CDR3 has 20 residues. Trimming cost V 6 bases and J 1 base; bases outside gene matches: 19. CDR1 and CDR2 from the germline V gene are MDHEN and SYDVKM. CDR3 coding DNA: TGTGCCAGCAGCCTGCCCCGGGACAGGGTGTCGATGGTAAGCAATCAGCCCCAGCATTTT. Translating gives CASSLPRDRVSMVSNQPQHF. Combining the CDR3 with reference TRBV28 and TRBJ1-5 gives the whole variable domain DVKVTQSSRYLVKRTGEKVFLECVQDMDHENMFWYRQDPGLGLRLIYFSYDVKMKEKGDIPEGYSVSREKKERFSLILESASTNQTSMYLCASSLPRDRVSMVSNQPQHFGDGTRLSIL.

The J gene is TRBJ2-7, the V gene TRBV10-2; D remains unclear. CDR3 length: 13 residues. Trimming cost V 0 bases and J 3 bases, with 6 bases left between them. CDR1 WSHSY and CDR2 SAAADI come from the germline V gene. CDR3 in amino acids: CASSESPHYEQYF. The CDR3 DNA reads TGCGCCAGCAGTGAGTCTCCCCACTACGAGCAGTACTTC.

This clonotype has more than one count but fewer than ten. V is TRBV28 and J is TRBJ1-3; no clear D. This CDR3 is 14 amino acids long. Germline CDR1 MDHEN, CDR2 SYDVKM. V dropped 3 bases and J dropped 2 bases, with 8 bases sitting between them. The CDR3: CASSFTKTGNTIYF. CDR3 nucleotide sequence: TGTGCCAGCAGTTTTACGAAAACTGGAAACACCATATATTTT.